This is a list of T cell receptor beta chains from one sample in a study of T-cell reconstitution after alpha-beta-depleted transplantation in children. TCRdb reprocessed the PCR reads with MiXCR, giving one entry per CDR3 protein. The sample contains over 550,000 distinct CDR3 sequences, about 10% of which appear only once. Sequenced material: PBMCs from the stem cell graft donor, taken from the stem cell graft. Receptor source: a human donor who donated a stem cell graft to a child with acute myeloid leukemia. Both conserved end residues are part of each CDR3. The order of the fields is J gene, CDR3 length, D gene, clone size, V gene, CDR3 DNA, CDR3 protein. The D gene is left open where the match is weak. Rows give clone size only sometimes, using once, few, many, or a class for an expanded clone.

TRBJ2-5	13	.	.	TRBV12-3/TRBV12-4	TGTGCCAGCAGTTTGAACGGGGAGCGGACCCAGTACTTC	CASSLNGERTQYF
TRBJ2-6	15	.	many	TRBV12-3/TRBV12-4	TGTGCCAGCAGTTGGGAGAGCTCTGGGGCCAACGTCCTGACTTTC	CASSWESSGANVLTF
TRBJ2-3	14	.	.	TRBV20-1	TGCAGTGCTAGAGTGGGGGTCACCACAGATACGCAGTATTTT	CSARVGVTTDTQYF
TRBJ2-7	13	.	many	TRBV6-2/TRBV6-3	TGTGCCAGCAGTTACCTTCTCGGCTACGAGCAGTACTTC	CASSYLLGYEQYF
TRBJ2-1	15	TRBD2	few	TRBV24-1	TGTGCCACCAGTGATCCGGGACTAGCGAGCAATGAGCAGTTCTTC	CATSDPGLASNEQFF
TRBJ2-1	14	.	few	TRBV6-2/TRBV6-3	TGTGCCAGCAGTTACGCTAGCACGTACAATGAGCAGTTCTTC	CASSYASTYNEQFF
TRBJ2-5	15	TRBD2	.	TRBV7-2	TGTGCCAGCAGCGTCCAGGGAGGGCCCCAAGAGACCCAGTACTTC	CASSVQGGPQETQYF
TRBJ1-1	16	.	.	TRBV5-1	TGCGCCAGCAGCCCATCAGACCGGGACCCCGGCACTGAAGCTTTCTTT	CASSPSDRDPGTEAFF
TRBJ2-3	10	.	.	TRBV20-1	TGCAGTGCTAGAAGGGATACGCAGTATTTT	CSARRDTQYF
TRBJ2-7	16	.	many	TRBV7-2	TGTGCCAGCAGCTTAGGAGGGGGGCGTCGGACCTACGAGCAGTACTTC	CASSLGGGRRTYEQYF
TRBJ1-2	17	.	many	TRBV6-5	TGTGCCAGCAGTTATCTCCCAGGGGCAGTAGTTAACTATGGCTACACCTTC	CASSYLPGAVVNYGYTF
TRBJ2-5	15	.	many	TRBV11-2	TGTGCCAGCAGCCCGACGAGTGGTGCAGTGGAGACCCAGTACTTC	CASSPTSGAVETQYF
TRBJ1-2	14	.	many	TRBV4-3	TGCGCCAGCAGCCAAGGGCTAGCTAACTATGGCTACACCTTC	CASSQGLANYGYTF
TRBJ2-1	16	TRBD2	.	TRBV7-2	TGTGCCAGCAGCTTCCCCCTAGCGGGAGCCTACAATGAGCAGTTCTTC	CASSFPLAGAYNEQFF
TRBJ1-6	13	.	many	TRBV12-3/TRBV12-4	TGTGCCAGCAGTTCCGGGCCCGGGGGGGCCCTCCACTTT	CASSSGPGGALHF
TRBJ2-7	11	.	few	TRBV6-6	TGTGCCAGCAGGGCGGAGCACGAGCAGTACTTC	CASRAEHEQYF
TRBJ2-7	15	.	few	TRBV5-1	TGCGCCAGCAGCTTGGTAACCTCAACTGGGGGCGAGCAGTACTTC	CASSLVTSTGGEQYF
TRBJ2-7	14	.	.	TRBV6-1	TGTGCCAGCAGCGGACTATCTCTACGGGACGAGCAGTACTTC	CASSGLSLRDEQYF
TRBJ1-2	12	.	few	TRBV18	TGTGCCAGCTCACCGGTAGAGGATGGCTACACCTTC	CASSPVEDGYTF
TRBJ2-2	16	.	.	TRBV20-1	TGCAGTGCTAGAGATTTTAGGGAGCTTACCACCGGGGAGCTGTTTTTT	CSARDFRELTTGELFF
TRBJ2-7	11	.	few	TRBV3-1	TGTGCCAGCAGCCAATCGGACGAGCAGTACTTC	CASSQSDEQYF
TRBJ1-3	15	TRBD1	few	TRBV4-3	TGCGCCAGCAGCCAAGGGGGACAGGGAGGAAACACCATATATTTT	CASSQGGQGGNTIYF
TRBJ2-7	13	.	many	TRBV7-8	TGTGCCAGCAGCCCCCAGGAATCCTACGAGCAGTACTTC	CASSPQESYEQYF
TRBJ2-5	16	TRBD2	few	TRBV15	TGTGCCACGTTGCCGAGGGCGGGAGTTCCCCAAGAGACCCAGTACTTC	CATLPRAGVPQETQYF
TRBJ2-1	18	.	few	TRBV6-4	TGTGCCAGCAGTGACCGCGTGTCGTCCCGCAGCTCCTACAATGAGCAGTTCTTC	CASSDRVSSRSSYNEQFF
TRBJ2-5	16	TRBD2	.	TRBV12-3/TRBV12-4	TGTGCCAGCAGTCCCGGGACTAGCGGGAGCGGGGAGACCCAGTACTTC	CASSPGTSGSGETQYF
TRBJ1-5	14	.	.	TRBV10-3	TGTGCCACCGGTAGTCCGGGGGGCAATCAGCCCCAGCATTTT	CATGSPGGNQPQHF
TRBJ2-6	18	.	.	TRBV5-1	TGCGCCAGCAGCCCAGTTTGGGTGGGGAGCTCTGGGGCCAACGTCCTGACTTTC	CASSPVWVGSSGANVLTF
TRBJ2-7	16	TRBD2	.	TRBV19	TGTGCCAGTAGTGATACTAGCGGGAGACGGGTCTACGAGCAGTACTTC	CASSDTSGRRVYEQYF
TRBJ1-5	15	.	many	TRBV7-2	TGTGCCAGCAGCTTAGTAGGGGATGGCAATCAGCCCCAGCATTTT	CASSLVGDGNQPQHF
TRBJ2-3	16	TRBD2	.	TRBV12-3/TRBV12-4	TGTGCCAGCACCCTACTAGCGGGAGGGGTCACAGATACGCAGTATTTT	CASTLLAGGVTDTQYF
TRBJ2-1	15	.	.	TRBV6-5	TGTGCCAGCAGTTACTCCCCCGAGGGCAACAATGAGCAGTTCTTC	CASSYSPEGNNEQFF
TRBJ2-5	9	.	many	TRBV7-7	TGTGCTTTAGGAGAGACCCAGTACTTC	CALGETQYF
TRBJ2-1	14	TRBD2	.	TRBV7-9	TGTGCCAGCAGCATCGGACTAGTCATCTATGAGCAGTTCTTC	CASSIGLVIYEQFF
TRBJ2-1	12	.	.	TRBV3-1	TGTGCGGTCCAGAGGGGGAACAATGAGCAGTTCTTC	CAVQRGNNEQFF
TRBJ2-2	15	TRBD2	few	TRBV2	TGTGCCAGCAGGCGACTAGCGGTCAACACCGGGGAGCTGTTTTTT	CASRRLAVNTGELFF
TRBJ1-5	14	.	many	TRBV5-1	TGCGCCAGCAGCTTGGAGGCCAGCAATCAGCCCCAGCATTTT	CASSLEASNQPQHF
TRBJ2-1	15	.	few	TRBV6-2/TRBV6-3	TGTGCCAGCAGTTACGAGAGGGACGGGAGTTATGAGCAGTTCTTC	CASSYERDGSYEQFF
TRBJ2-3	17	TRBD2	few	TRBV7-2	TGTGCCAGCAGCTTAGTCCCACTAGCGGGGTTCACAGATACGCAGTATTTT	CASSLVPLAGFTDTQYF
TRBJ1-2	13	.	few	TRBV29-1	TGCAGCGTTCTCCGGGCCGCGGGGGAGGGCTACACCTTC	CSVLRAAGEGYTF
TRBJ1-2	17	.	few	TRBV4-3	TGCGCCAGCAGCTCTTCCAAGATACCACAGGCTCTATATGGCTACACCTTC	CASSSSKIPQALYGYTF
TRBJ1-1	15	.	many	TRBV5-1	TGCGCCAGCAGCTTGGACAGAGTTGCCTCCACTGAAGCTTTCTTT	CASSLDRVASTEAFF
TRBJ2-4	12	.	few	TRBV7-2	TGTGCCAGCAGCTTGACTGGACAGTCCGTTTTTTTC	CASSLTGQSVFF
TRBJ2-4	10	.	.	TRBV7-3	TGTGCCATCCCGGGACGATTTCAGTGCTTC	CAIPGRFQCF
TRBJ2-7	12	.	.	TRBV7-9	TGTGCCAGCAGCCGGACGGTTTACGAGCAGTACTTC	CASSRTVYEQYF
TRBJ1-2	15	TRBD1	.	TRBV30	TGTGCCTGGAGTACCGTGGCAGGGGGTTACTATGGCTACACCTTC	CAWSTVAGGYYGYTF
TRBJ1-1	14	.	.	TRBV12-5	TGTGCTAGTGGTTTGGGTCCACGGGGAGTCGAAGCTTTCTTT	CASGLGPRGVEAFF
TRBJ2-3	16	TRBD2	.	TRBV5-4	TGTGCCAGCAGCTTCGGACTAGCGGGAGGGCCAGATACGCAGTATTTT	CASSFGLAGGPDTQYF
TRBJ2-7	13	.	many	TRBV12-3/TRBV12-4	TGTGCCAGCAGTCCCGGACAGCTCTACGAGCAGTACTTC	CASSPGQLYEQYF
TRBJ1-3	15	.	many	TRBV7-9	TGTGCCAGCAGCTTAAACAGGGTTACTGGAAACACCATATATTTT	CASSLNRVTGNTIYF
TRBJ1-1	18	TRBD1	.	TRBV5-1	TGCGCCAGCAGCTACGCCGGGACAGGGTGGTTGGGGAACACTGAAGCTTTCTTT	CASSYAGTGWLGNTEAFF
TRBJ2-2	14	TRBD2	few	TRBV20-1	TGCAGTGCCCGGACTAGAATGAACACCGGGGAGCTGTTTTTT	CSARTRMNTGELFF
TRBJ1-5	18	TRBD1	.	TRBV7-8	TGTGCCAGCAGCTTAGCCCAGGGGGCGACCATAGGCAATCAGCCCCAGCATTTT	CASSLAQGATIGNQPQHF
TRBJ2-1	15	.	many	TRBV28	TGTGCCAGCAGTTTCCGGGATCAAACGTACAATGAGCAGTTCTTC	CASSFRDQTYNEQFF
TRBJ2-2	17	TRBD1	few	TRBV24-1	TGTGCCACCAGTGACCCCGGACTGGGACAGGGGTCTGGGGAGCTGTTTTTT	CATSDPGLGQGSGELFF
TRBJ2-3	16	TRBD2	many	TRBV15	TGTGCCACCAGCAGAGTTTCTGTAGCGGGAGGAGATACGCAGTATTTT	CATSRVSVAGGDTQYF
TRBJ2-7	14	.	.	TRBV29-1	TGCAGCCCCCTTCAGGTGCGAGGTAGCTACGAGCAGTACTTC	CSPLQVRGSYEQYF